Listed below are T cell receptor beta chains from one sample, sequenced in a study of T cell changes during pregnancy in multiple sclerosis. Method: immunoSEQ multiplex PCR; TCRdb's copy keeps in-frame clones and lacks some. The sample lists about 68,000 clones, just over 90% seen once, with 1.1% to 1.5% in the top ten. Sequenced here: peripheral blood, sampled in the second trimester of pregnancy. These TCRs come from a female donor in good health, enrolled as a control in a pregnancy study. CDR3s include the opening cysteine and the closing phenylalanine or tryptophan. A D gene is named only where the DNA matches it firmly. Where a row states a size, it is once, few, many or the class of an expanded clone; other rows omit it.

v_call: TRBV27; j_call: TRBJ1-1; clone_size: few; d_call: NA; cdr3_aa: CASSLGQRGEAFF; cdr3_nt: TGTGCCAGCAGCCTGGGACAACGGGGTGAAGCTTTCTTT
v_call: TRBV27; j_call: TRBJ2-7; clone_size: NA; d_call: NA; cdr3_aa: CASSSRVGEQYF; cdr3_nt: TGTGCCAGCAGTTCGAGGGTAGGCGAGCAGTACTTC
v_call: TRBV30; j_call: TRBJ2-1; clone_size: NA; d_call: TRBD2; cdr3_aa: CATRGGWREADNEQFF; cdr3_nt: TGTGCCACGAGGGGGGGTTGGCGGGAGGCCGACAATGAGCAGTTCTTC
v_call: TRBV29-1; j_call: TRBJ2-7; clone_size: NA; d_call: TRBD1; cdr3_aa: CSVEWDSTYEQYF; cdr3_nt: TGCAGCGTTGAGTGGGACAGTACCTACGAGCAGTACTTC
v_call: TRBV9; j_call: TRBJ2-7; clone_size: NA; d_call: TRBD2; cdr3_aa: CASSVETLAGGEQYF; cdr3_nt: TGTGCCAGCAGCGTAGAGACACTAGCGGGAGGCGAGCAGTACTTC
v_call: TRBV5-4; j_call: TRBJ2-5; clone_size: NA; d_call: NA; cdr3_aa: CASSSFLTAQETQYF; cdr3_nt: TGTGCCAGCAGCTCCTTTTTAACAGCTCAAGAGACCCAGTACTTC
v_call: TRBV9; j_call: TRBJ1-1; clone_size: few; d_call: NA; cdr3_aa: CASSVVRTEAFF; cdr3_nt: TGTGCCAGCAGCGTAGTGAGGACTGAAGCTTTCTTT
v_call: TRBV10-2; j_call: TRBJ2-7; clone_size: NA; d_call: TRBD1; cdr3_aa: CASSLDRDRKQYF; cdr3_nt: TGCGCCAGCAGTTTGGACAGGGATCGAAAGCAGTACTTC
v_call: TRBV5-4; j_call: TRBJ2-1; clone_size: NA; d_call: TRBD2; cdr3_aa: CASSWGVAGGIDEQFF; cdr3_nt: TGTGCCAGCAGCTGGGGGGTAGCGGGAGGGATAGATGAGCAGTTCTTC
v_call: TRBV9; j_call: TRBJ2-5; clone_size: NA; d_call: NA; cdr3_aa: CASSVDKQETQYF; cdr3_nt: TGTGCCAGCAGCGTAGACAAGCAAGAGACCCAGTACTTC
v_call: TRBV25-1; j_call: TRBJ1-1; clone_size: NA; d_call: TRBD1; cdr3_aa: CASSAGDRDTEAFF; cdr3_nt: TGTGCCAGCAGTGCTGGGGACAGGGACACTGAAGCTTTCTTT
v_call: TRBV5-1; j_call: TRBJ2-5; clone_size: NA; d_call: TRBD1; cdr3_aa: CASSLRDRDQETQYF; cdr3_nt: TGCGCCAGCAGCCTCCGGGACAGGGATCAAGAGACCCAGTACTTC
v_call: TRBV25-1; j_call: TRBJ2-1; clone_size: once; d_call: NA; cdr3_aa: CASSEPSSGTTPYNEQFF; cdr3_nt: TGTGCCAGCAGTGAACCCTCTTCCGGGACAACACCCTACAATGAGCAGTTCTTC
v_call: TRBV6-5; j_call: TRBJ2-7; clone_size: NA; d_call: TRBD2; cdr3_aa: CASSPTAGGPEEQYF; cdr3_nt: TGTGCCAGCAGCCCCACGGCGGGAGGGCCGGAGGAGCAGTACTTC
v_call: TRBV29-1; j_call: TRBJ1-1; clone_size: NA; d_call: TRBD1; cdr3_aa: CSAVPGQARDTEAFF; cdr3_nt: TGCAGCGCCGTCCCGGGACAGGCGCGGGACACTGAAGCTTTCTTT
v_call: TRBV28; j_call: TRBJ2-7; clone_size: NA; d_call: NA; cdr3_aa: CASRGRGPYEQYF; cdr3_nt: TGTGCCAGCAGAGGCAGGGGTCCCTACGAGCAGTACTTC
v_call: TRBV30; j_call: TRBJ1-6; clone_size: few; d_call: NA; cdr3_aa: CACRGAPNSPLHF; cdr3_nt: TGTGCCTGCCGGGGGGCGCCTAATTCACCCCTCCACTTT
v_call: TRBV18; j_call: TRBJ2-5; clone_size: NA; d_call: TRBD1; cdr3_aa: CASSPNLNRGATQYF; cdr3_nt: TGTGCCAGCTCACCAAACCTTAACAGGGGGGCGACCCAGTACTTC
v_call: TRBV27; j_call: TRBJ1-1; clone_size: NA; d_call: NA; cdr3_aa: CASSLSSGVEAFF; cdr3_nt: TGTGCCAGCAGTTTAAGTTCAGGTGTTGAAGCTTTCTTT
v_call: TRBV18; j_call: TRBJ2-1; clone_size: NA; d_call: TRBD2; cdr3_aa: CASSTTSGGYNEQFF; cdr3_nt: TGTGCCAGCTCAACTACTAGCGGGGGATACAATGAGCAGTTCTTC
v_call: TRBV7-9; j_call: TRBJ2-1; clone_size: NA; d_call: NA; cdr3_aa: CASSSGVSLEQFF; cdr3_nt: TGTGCCAGCAGCTCGGGGGTATCCCTGGAGCAGTTCTTC
v_call: TRBV5-1; j_call: TRBJ2-2; clone_size: NA; d_call: TRBD2; cdr3_aa: CASSLVGGGSILRGELFF; cdr3_nt: TGCGCCAGCAGCTTGGTCGGAGGCGGGAGTATTCTACGCGGGGAGCTGTTTTTT
v_call: TRBV6-7; j_call: TRBJ1-2; clone_size: NA; d_call: TRBD1; cdr3_aa: CASSYSGQGRVYTF; cdr3_nt: TGTGCCAGCAGTTACTCAGGACAGGGAAGAGTCTACACCTTC
v_call: TRBV4-2; j_call: TRBJ2-3; clone_size: NA; d_call: NA; cdr3_aa: CASSQVISSPTDTQYF; cdr3_nt: TGTGCCAGCAGCCAAGTAATTTCTAGCCCCACAGATACGCAGTATTTT
v_call: TRBV28; j_call: TRBJ1-6; clone_size: NA; d_call: NA; cdr3_aa: CASSFEQAYSPLHF; cdr3_nt: TGTGCCAGCAGTTTTGAACAGGCGTATTCACCCCTCCACTTT
v_call: TRBV6-5; j_call: TRBJ2-7; clone_size: NA; d_call: NA; cdr3_aa: CASSRLAGAPEQYF; cdr3_nt: TGTGCCAGCAGTCGCCTCGCGGGGGCCCCCGAGCAGTACTTC
v_call: TRBV5-1; j_call: TRBJ1-1; clone_size: NA; d_call: NA; cdr3_aa: CASSPRTDTEAFF; cdr3_nt: TGCGCCAGCAGCCCTCGGACAGACACTGAAGCTTTCTTT
v_call: TRBV5-1; j_call: TRBJ1-1; clone_size: NA; d_call: NA; cdr3_aa: CASSWTGAEAFF; cdr3_nt: TGCGCCAGCAGCTGGACGGGGGCTGAAGCTTTCTTT
v_call: TRBV28; j_call: TRBJ1-1; clone_size: NA; d_call: TRBD1; cdr3_aa: CASSLRDRSQSTTFF; cdr3_nt: TGTGCCAGCAGTTTGCGGGACAGGTCTCAATCGACAACTTTCTTT
v_call: TRBV4-2; j_call: TRBJ2-7; clone_size: NA; d_call: TRBD2; cdr3_aa: CASSQEGERGTYEQYF; cdr3_nt: TGTGCCAGCAGCCAAGAAGGGGAGCGGGGGACCTACGAGCAGTACTTC
v_call: TRBV28; j_call: TRBJ1-5; clone_size: NA; d_call: NA; cdr3_aa: CASNLGTVNQPQHF; cdr3_nt: TGTGCCAGCAACTTGGGCACGGTCAATCAGCCCCAGCATTTT
v_call: TRBV5-8; j_call: TRBJ1-3; clone_size: NA; d_call: NA; cdr3_aa: CASSQGDGIRNTIYF; cdr3_nt: TGTGCCAGCAGCCAAGGGGATGGAATCAGAAACACCATATATTTT
v_call: TRBV10-3; j_call: TRBJ1-1; clone_size: NA; d_call: NA; cdr3_aa: CAISEVADTEAFF; cdr3_nt: TGTGCCATCAGTGAGGTGGCAGACACTGAAGCTTTCTTT
v_call: TRBV7-8; j_call: TRBJ1-1; clone_size: NA; d_call: NA; cdr3_aa: CASSLRGGANTEAFF; cdr3_nt: TGTGCCAGCAGCTTGAGGGGAGGAGCGAACACTGAAGCTTTCTTT
v_call: TRBV19; j_call: TRBJ1-2; clone_size: NA; d_call: TRBD1; cdr3_aa: CASSIATGGNYGYTF; cdr3_nt: TGTGCCAGTAGTATCGCGACAGGGGGGAACTATGGCTACACCTTC
v_call: TRBV5-1; j_call: TRBJ2-7; clone_size: NA; d_call: NA; cdr3_aa: CASSPGDFGSYEQYF; cdr3_nt: TGCGCCAGCAGCCCTGGGGACTTCGGCTCCTACGAGCAGTACTTC